What follows describes a single T cell receptor (beta chain). What it binds is not known. Some clones are missing from TCRdb's copy, which holds only in-frame ones; the method was immunoSEQ multiplex PCR. The sample yields 55,000 to 65,000 clones, roughly 88% seen once. The germline CDR1 and CDR2 sequences are GTSNPN and SVGIG (reference sequence). The V and J ends lost 4 bases and 4 bases, in that order; junction bases with no gene match: 7. The CDR3 length is 15 residues. This record comes from a study of T cell responses to AZD1222 COVID-19 vaccine. General study points: AZD1222 recipients seropositive at baseline numbered only five to seven. Close to half of spike-specific TCRs reportedly recognize unmutated variant regions. Spike was spanned by vaccine-associated CD4 TCRs, with dominance at 160-218 and 743-854.

The rearrangement uses TRBV30 and TRBJ1-2, with TRBD1 identical over 12 bases. The receptor was isolated from an adult in good health. The sequences come from peripheral blood, collected on day 0 of AZD1222 vaccination. CDR3 sequence: CAWNRDRGLGYGYTF. The DNA for the CDR3 is TGTGCCTGGAATCGGGACAGGGGGCTTGGCTATGGCTACACCTTC.